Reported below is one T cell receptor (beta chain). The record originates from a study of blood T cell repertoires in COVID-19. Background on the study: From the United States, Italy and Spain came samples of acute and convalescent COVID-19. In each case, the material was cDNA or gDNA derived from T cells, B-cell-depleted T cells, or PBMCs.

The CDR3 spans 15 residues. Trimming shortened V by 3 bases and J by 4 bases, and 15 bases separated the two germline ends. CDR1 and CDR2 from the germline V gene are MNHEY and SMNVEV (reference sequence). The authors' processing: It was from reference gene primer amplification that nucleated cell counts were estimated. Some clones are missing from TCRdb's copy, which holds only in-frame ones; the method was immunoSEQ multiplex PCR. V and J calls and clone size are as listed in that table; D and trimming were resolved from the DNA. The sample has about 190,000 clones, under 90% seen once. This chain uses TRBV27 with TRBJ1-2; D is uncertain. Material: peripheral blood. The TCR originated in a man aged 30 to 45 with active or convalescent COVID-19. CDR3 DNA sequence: TGTGCCAGCAGTTTGGGCGCGCTTCATCCCTATGGCTACACCTTC. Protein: CASSLGALHPYGYTF.